The 23 T cell receptor beta chains below all came from one sample that was sequenced in a study of blood T cells in healthy people across ages. The second PCR ran about 6 to 11 cycles with a sample-barcoded 5' primer and J-beta primers. In TCRdb, the 5' RACE reads were re-called with MiXCR into one record per CDR3 protein. This sample has some 640,000 distinct CDR3 sequences, with approximately 49% found just once. Sequencing input: blood. The source of these receptors is an older woman in good health.

This clonotype was detected ten times or more. This chain connects TRBV5-1 to TRBJ2-1; D not certain. This CDR3 has 13 residues. V lost 4 bases and J lost 4, with 9 bases in between. CDR1 is SGHRS and CDR2 is YFSETQ in the germline V gene. CDR3 sequence (DNA): TGCGCCAGCAGCGTACAGCGATACAATGAGCAGTTCTTC. This codes for CASSVQRYNEQFF.

In this sample, this clonotype turned up a few times. The chain links TRBV12-3 or TRBV12-4 to TRBJ2-1, with D uncertain. Between the trimmed V and J ends, which lost 7 bases and 2 bases, there was a span of 6 bases. The CDR3 is made up of 12 amino acids. CDR3 loop: CASTLAYNEQFF. Written as DNA, the CDR3 is TGTGCCAGCACCTTGGCCTACAATGAGCAGTTCTTC.

V is TRBV9 and J is TRBJ2-1, with 11 bases fitting TRBD2. Germline-derived CDR1 and CDR2 are SGDLS and YYNGEE. The CDR3 consists of 16 residues. J lost 9 bases, V lost 0 bases, and 8 bases had no gene match. The CDR3 here is CASSVATSSGRREQFF. Here the CDR3 DNA reads TGTGCCAGCAGCGTAGCTACGTCTAGCGGGAGGCGTGAGCAGTTCTTC.

The chain recombines TRBV20-1 with TRBJ2-3; 7 bases map to TRBD2. From germline, CDR1 is DFQATT and CDR2 SNEGSKA (reference sequence). This CDR3 comprises 16 residues. Trimming removed 0 bases from V and 7 bases from J; junction bases left unmatched: 13. The CDR3 spells CSARDRRDYGIYTQYF. The CDR3, as DNA: TGCAGTGCTAGAGATCGCCGGGACTATGGGATATATACGCAGTATTTT.

This clonotype turned up a few times. The chain employs TRBV19 and TRBJ2-5; perhaps TRBD1 as D (6 bases). The CDR3 is 16 amino acids. Germline CDR1 and CDR2: LNHDA and SQIVND (reference sequence). V dropped 1 base and J dropped 1 base, with 13 bases sitting between them. As DNA, the CDR3 is TGTGCCAGTAGTATAGCCCCGACAGGTTTCCAAGAGACCCAGTACTTC. It translates to CASSIAPTGFQETQYF.

The chain uses TRBV12-5 and TRBJ2-1; D is ambiguous. Germline values: CDR1 LGHNT, CDR2 FRNRAP. V was trimmed by 1 base and J by 7 bases, leaving 8 bases between them. The CDR3 contains 13 residues. CDR3 in amino acids: CASGLGLLNEQFF. For the CDR3, the DNA is TGTGCTAGTGGTTTGGGACTCCTAAATGAGCAGTTCTTC.

The V call is TRBV6-6, the J call TRBJ2-7, with D uncertain. The CDR3 contains 16 residues. The germline V gene encodes CDR1 MNHNY and CDR2 SVGAGI (reference sequence). The V and J ends lost 0 bases and 2 bases respectively, with 14 bases between them. In nucleotides, the CDR3 is TGTGCCAGCAGTTACTCGGAAAGGGTCGTACCCTACGAGCAGTACTTC. It is translated as CASSYSERVVPYEQYF.

CDR3 nucleotides: TGTGCCAGCAGCGCGGGAGGCCCATTAACCACAGATACGCAGTATTTT. Residues: CASSAGGPLTTDTQYF. V usage is TRBV9 and J usage is TRBJ2-3; 7 bases map to TRBD2. J gave up 2 bases and V 3 bases, and 9 bases lay outside the gene matches. The CDR3 runs to 16 residues. The germline V gene has CDR1 SGDLS and CDR2 YYNGEE.

This clonotype appeared many times. The rearrangement joins TRBV29-1 to TRBJ2-2; unclear D gene. The CDR3 totals 12 residues. V was clipped by 0 bases and J by 2 bases, with 1 base between them. The V gene's germline CDR1 is SQVTM and CDR2 ANQGSEA. The CDR3 DNA reads TGCAGCGTTGAAGACAACACCGGGGAGCTGTTTTTT. Translation: CSVEDNTGELFF.

This clonotype occurred a few times. The chain uses TRBV5-5 and TRBJ2-1; D is perhaps TRBD2 (6 bases). Per the germline V gene, CDR1 is SGHKS and CDR2 is YYEKEE (reference sequence). This CDR3 is 15 amino acids long. With 1 base removed from V and 6 bases from J, the gap between germline ends came to 14 bases. The CDR3, as DNA: TGTGCCAGCAGCTTGCGGGTAATGGGGGGCAATGAGCAGTTCTTC. This encodes CASSLRVMGGNEQFF.

The CDR3 reads CSARDNRDRGSYEQYF. As DNA, the CDR3 is TGCAGTGCTAGAGATAATAGGGACAGGGGATCCTACGAGCAGTACTTC. The chain links TRBV20-1 to TRBJ2-7, with TRBD1 matching over 10 bases. Germline trimming cut 0 bases from V and 1 base from J; bases unmatched to any gene: 6. The CDR3 covers 16 residues. The germline CDR1 and CDR2 sequences are DFQATT and SNEGSKA (reference sequence).

This clonotype was recorded a few times. J is TRBJ1-2 and V is TRBV4-2, with a weak D call TRBD1 (5 bases). Germline V gene data show CDR1 as LGHNA and CDR2 as YNFKEQ. The CDR3 loop spans 16 amino acids. Deletions cut 0 bases from V and 6 bases from J, with 17 bases between. The chain's CDR3 is CASSQDPRAQGDGYTF. CDR3 nucleotide sequence: TGTGCCAGCAGCCAAGATCCCAGGGCGCAGGGTGATGGCTACACCTTC.

The chain uses TRBV7-9 and TRBJ2-5; 7 bases are a match to TRBD1. V shed 5 bases, J shed 3 bases, and the junction held 18 bases outside the gene matches. Germline V lookup: CDR1 SEHNR, CDR2 FQNEAQ (reference sequence). The CDR3 totals 18 residues. CDR3 amino acids: CASSPGKSSGQGEETQYF. CDR3 sequence (DNA): TGTGCCAGCAGCCCCGGGAAGTCTTCAGGGCAGGGGGAAGAGACCCAGTACTTC.

This chain joins TRBV7-2 and TRBJ2-3; D is undetermined. The CDR3 is made up of 15 amino acids. Deletions cut 5 bases from V and 0 bases from J, with 12 bases between. The V gene's germline CDR1 is SGHTA and CDR2 FQGNSA. CDR3 in DNA: TGTGCCAGCAGCGGGATGGGCTCTAGCACAGATACGCAGTATTTT. Amino acids: CASSGMGSSTDTQYF.

This chain joins TRBV2 and TRBJ2-4; possibly TRBD1 for D (5 bases). The J call may be in error: the DNA end matches TRBJ2-7 better. Germline V CDR1 and CDR2: SNHLY, FYNNEI. The CDR3 is made up of 13 amino acids. This chain's CDR3 is CASSDGQAYEQYF. CDR3 in DNA: TGTGCCAGCAGCGACGGACAAGCCTACGAGCAGTACTTC.

Here the CDR3 reads CASSLAELAGGETQYF. In DNA, the CDR3 is TGCGCCAGCAGCTTGGCCGAACTAGCCGGGGGAGAGACCCAGTACTTC. The chain links TRBV5-1 to TRBJ2-5, with D tentatively TRBD2 (6 bases). The CDR3 has 16 residues. V lost 0 bases and J lost 4, with 16 bases in between. Germline V gives CDR1 SGHRS, CDR2 YFSETQ.

CDR3 protein: CASSQVAARRDEQFF. DNA of the CDR3: TGTGCCAGCAGCCAAGTGGCGGCCAGAAGGGATGAGCAGTTCTTC. The J gene is TRBJ2-1, the V gene TRBV7-9; no clear D gene. The germline V and J ends were trimmed by 5 bases and 8 bases, with 19 bases remaining between them. From germline, CDR1 is SEHNR and CDR2 FQNEAQ (reference sequence). The CDR3 runs to 15 residues.

This clonotype has just one count. The rearrangement joins TRBV2 to TRBJ2-5; the match to TRBD2 covers 15 bases. CDR3 size: 15 residues. Germline assignment: CDR1 SNHLY and CDR2 FYNNEI. V lost 7 bases to trimming and J lost 3 bases; unmatched junction nucleotides: 3. DNA for the CDR3: TGTGCCAGCAAAGGGACTAGCGGGAGGAAAGAGACCCAGTACTTC. It encodes CASKGTSGRKETQYF.

This clonotype was picked up many times. The chain uses TRBV28 and TRBJ2-6, with D perhaps being TRBD1 or TRBD2 (6 bases each). CDR1 and CDR2 from the germline V gene are MDHEN and SYDVKM. V shed 3 bases and J shed 2 bases, with 8 bases lying between them. The CDR3 is 15 residues long. This CDR3 reads CASSLRGAGANVLTF. CDR3 bases: TGTGCCAGCAGTTTGAGGGGGGCTGGGGCCAACGTCCTGACTTTC. Supplemented by reference TRBV28 and TRBJ2-6, the full variable domain reads DVKVTQSSRYLVKRTGEKVFLECVQDMDHENMFWYRQDPGLGLRLIYFSYDVKMKEKGDIPEGYSVSREKKERFSLILESASTNQTSMYLCASSLRGAGANVLTFGAGSRLTVL.

This clonotype was counted ten times or more. The chain combines TRBV20-1 with TRBJ2-3; 10 bases match TRBD2. The germline V gene encodes CDR1 DFQATT and CDR2 SNEGSKA (reference sequence). After removal of 8 bases from V and 5 bases from J, the junction contained 7 bases not matched to a gene. The CDR3 has 13 amino acids. In DNA, the CDR3 is TGCAGTTCCGGCATAGCGGGAGGAGATACGCAGTATTTT. Translating it yields CSSGIAGGDTQYF.

The rearrangement uses TRBV10-3 and TRBJ2-7; D might be TRBD2 (5 bases). V lost 3 bases and J lost 4, with 13 bases in between. Germline V lookup: CDR1 ENHRY, CDR2 SYGVKD. The CDR3 loop spans 14 amino acids. The CDR3 loop reads CAISDSNGIYEQYF. The CDR3 DNA reads TGTGCCATCAGTGACTCTAACGGGATATACGAGCAGTACTTC.

V usage is TRBV7-3 and J usage is TRBJ2-1; TRBD2 matches at 8 bases. The CDR3 totals 17 residues. Germline CDR1 SGHTA, CDR2 FQGTGA. Trimming at V came to 1 base and at J to 5 bases, leaving 10 bases not matched to a gene. Here the CDR3 reads CASSLRVGREDDNEQFF. CDR3 nucleotide sequence: TGTGCCAGCAGCTTAAGGGTAGGGCGGGAGGACGACAATGAGCAGTTCTTC.

The CDR3 reads CASSQEGTSGRDEQFF. CDR3 coding DNA: TGTGCCAGCAGCCAAGAAGGGACTAGCGGGAGGGATGAGCAGTTCTTC. The chain employs TRBV4-2 and TRBJ2-1; 16 bases are shared with TRBD2. V dropped 0 bases and J dropped 8; count of bases not matched to a gene: 1. This CDR3 comprises 16 residues. The germline CDR1 and CDR2 sequences are LGHNA and YNFKEQ.